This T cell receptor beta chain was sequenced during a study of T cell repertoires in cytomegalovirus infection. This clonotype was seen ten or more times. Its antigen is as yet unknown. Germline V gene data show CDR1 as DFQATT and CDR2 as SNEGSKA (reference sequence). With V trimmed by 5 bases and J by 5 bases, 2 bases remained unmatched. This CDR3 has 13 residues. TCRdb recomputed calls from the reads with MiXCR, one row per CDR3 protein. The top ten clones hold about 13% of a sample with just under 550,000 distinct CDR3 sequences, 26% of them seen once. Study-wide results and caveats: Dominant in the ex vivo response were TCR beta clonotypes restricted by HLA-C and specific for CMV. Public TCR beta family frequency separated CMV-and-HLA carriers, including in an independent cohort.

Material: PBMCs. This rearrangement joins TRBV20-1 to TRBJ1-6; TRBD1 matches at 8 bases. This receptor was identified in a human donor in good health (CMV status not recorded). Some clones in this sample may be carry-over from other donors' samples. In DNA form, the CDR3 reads TGCAGTGCTGGGACAGGCAATAATTCACCCCTCCACTTT. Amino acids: CSAGTGNNSPLHF.